This T cell receptor (beta chain) emerged from a study of blood T cell repertoires in COVID-19. The CDR3 contains 13 residues. V shed 8 bases and J 1 base; nucleotides not matched to a gene: 2. CDR1 is MNHEY and CDR2 is SVGAGI in the germline V gene. How the authors handled the data: Nucleated cell counts were estimated from reference gene primer amplification. Clones were read by immunoSEQ multiplex PCR, and TCRdb kept only the in-frame ones, dropping some. V, J and clone size were drawn from that table, and D and trimming were deduced from the DNA. The sample contains over 110,000 clones, approximately 87% of which appear only once. Self-reported history from a screening survey and questionnaire set each donor's cohort.

This clonotype was obtained from a man aged 55 to 70 who had recovered from COVID-19. The V and J genes are TRBV6-5 and TRBJ2-3, with 8 bases fitting TRBD2. The sequencing input was PBMCs or T cells enriched from blood (not recorded which). The CDR3 loop reads CASGRGGTDTQYF. The CDR3 nucleotides read TGTGCCAGCGGGCGGGGGGGCACAGATACGCAGTATTTT.